This TCR beta chain was captured in a study of blood T cell repertoires in COVID-19. Study details: The United States, Italy and Spain provided the acute and convalescent COVID-19 samples. T cells, B-cell-depleted T cells, or PBMCs supplied cDNA or gDNA.

The CDR3 has 15 amino acids. Per the germline V gene, CDR1 is MNHNS and CDR2 is SASEGT. The V end was cut by 2 bases, the J end by 3 bases, with 13 bases between. This clone was observed a handful of times. As originally analysed: The assay estimated nucleated cells by amplifying reference gene primers. Repertoires were generated with immunoSEQ multiplex PCR, while TCRdb's copy carries only in-frame clones and drops some. The DNA gave D and trimming, while V, J and clone size come from that table. This table holds tens of thousands of clones, roughly four fifths found once. This TCR was recovered from an older man with acute or convalescent COVID-19. Sequencing was performed on peripheral blood. This chain links TRBV6-1 with TRBJ1-1; a weak D match, TRBD1 (6 bases). CDR3 amino acids: CASSEWGQTDTEAFF. Written as DNA, the CDR3 is TGTGCCAGCAGTGAATGGGGGCAGACCGACACTGAAGCTTTCTTT.